This record looks at one TCR beta chain sequence and its context. The V gene's germline CDR1 is ENHRY and CDR2 SYGVKD. Unmatched junction bases numbered 6, after V lost 6 bases and J lost 0 bases. The CDR3 runs to 15 residues. This sample stems from a study of blood T cell repertoires in COVID-19. Background on the study: Specimens from acute and convalescent COVID-19 originated in the United States, Italy and Spain.

Produced via immunoSEQ multiplex PCR; TCRdb's table is partial and in-frame only. The sample shows roughly 29,000 clones, 60% to 85% of them seen only once. The sequenced sample consisted of peripheral blood. This clonotype was obtained from a woman aged 70-85 years with active or convalescent COVID-19. The V gene is TRBV10-3, the J gene TRBJ1-1, with 8 bases fitting TRBD1. CDR3 nucleotides: TGTGCCATCAGGACAGGGGTGGGGATGAACACTGAAGCTTTCTTT. This encodes CAIRTGVGMNTEAFF.